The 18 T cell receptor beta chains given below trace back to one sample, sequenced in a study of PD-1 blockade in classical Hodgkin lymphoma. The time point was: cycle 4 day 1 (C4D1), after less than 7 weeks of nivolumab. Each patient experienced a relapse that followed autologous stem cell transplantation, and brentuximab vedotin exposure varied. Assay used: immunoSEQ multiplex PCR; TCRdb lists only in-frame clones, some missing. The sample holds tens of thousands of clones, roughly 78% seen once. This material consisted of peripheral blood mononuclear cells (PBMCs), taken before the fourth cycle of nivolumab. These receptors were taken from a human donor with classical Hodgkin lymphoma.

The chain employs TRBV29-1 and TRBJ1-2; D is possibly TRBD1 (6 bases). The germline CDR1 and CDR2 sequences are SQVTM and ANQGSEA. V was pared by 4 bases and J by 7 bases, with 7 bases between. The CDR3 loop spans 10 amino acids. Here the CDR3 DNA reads TGCAGCGTTGGAGGGGGTGGCTACACCTTC. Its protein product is CSVGGGGYTF.

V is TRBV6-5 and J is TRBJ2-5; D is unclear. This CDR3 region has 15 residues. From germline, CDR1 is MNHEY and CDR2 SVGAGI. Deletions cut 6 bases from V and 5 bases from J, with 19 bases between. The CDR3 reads CASSHPAGGMETQYF. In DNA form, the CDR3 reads TGTGCCAGCAGCCATCCAGCAGGTGGGATGGAGACCCAGTACTTC.

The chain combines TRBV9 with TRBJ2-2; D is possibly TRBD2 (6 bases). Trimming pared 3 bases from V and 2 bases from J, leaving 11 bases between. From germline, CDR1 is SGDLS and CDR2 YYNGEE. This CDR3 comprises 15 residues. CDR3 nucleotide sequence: TGTGCCAGCAGCGAAAGGGGACTTAACACCGGGGAGCTGTTTTTT. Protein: CASSERGLNTGELFF.

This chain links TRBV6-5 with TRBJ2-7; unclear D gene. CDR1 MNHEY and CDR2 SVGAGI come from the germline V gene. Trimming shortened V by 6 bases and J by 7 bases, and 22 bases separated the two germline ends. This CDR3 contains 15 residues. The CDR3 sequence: CASSKTGYSVWEQYF. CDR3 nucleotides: TGTGCCAGCAGCAAGACCGGGTATTCTGTGTGGGAGCAGTACTTC.

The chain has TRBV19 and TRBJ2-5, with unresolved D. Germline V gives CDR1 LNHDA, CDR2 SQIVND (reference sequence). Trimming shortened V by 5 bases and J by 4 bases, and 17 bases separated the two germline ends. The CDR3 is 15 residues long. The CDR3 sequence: CASSDRVGLGETQYF. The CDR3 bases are TGTGCCAGTAGTGATCGCGTGGGGTTGGGAGAGACCCAGTACTTC.

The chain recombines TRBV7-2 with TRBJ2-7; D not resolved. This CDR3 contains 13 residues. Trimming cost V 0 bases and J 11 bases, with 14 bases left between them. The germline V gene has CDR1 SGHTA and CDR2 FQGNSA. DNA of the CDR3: TGTGCCAGCAGCTTAGCTTGGAGTGCATCGAAGTACTTC. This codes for CASSLAWSASKYF.

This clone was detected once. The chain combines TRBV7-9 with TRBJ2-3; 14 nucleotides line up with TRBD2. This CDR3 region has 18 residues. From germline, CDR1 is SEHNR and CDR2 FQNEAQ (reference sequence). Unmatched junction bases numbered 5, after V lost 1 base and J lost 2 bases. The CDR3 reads CASSLGTSGGLFTDTQYF. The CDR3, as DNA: TGTGCCAGCAGCTTAGGGACTAGCGGGGGGCTCTTCACAGATACGCAGTATTTT.

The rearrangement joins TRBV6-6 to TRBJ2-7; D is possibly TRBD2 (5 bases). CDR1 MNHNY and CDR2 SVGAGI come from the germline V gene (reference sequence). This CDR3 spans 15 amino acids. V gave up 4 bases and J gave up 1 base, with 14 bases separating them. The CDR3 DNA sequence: TGTGCCAGCAGTTGGACGGGAACCAGATCCTACGAGCAGTACTTC. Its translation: CASSWTGTRSYEQYF.

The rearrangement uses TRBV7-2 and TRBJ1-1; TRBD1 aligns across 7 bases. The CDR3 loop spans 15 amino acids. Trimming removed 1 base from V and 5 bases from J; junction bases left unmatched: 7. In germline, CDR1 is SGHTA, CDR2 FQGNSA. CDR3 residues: CASSLVPPQGTEAFF. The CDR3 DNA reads TGTGCCAGCAGCTTAGTTCCCCCACAGGGGACTGAAGCTTTCTTT. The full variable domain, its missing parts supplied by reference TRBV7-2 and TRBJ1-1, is GAGVSQSPSNKVTEKGKDVELRCDPISGHTALYWYRQSLGQGLEFLIYFQGNSAPDKSGLPSDRFSAERTGGSVSTLTIQRTQQEDSAVYLCASSLVPPQGTEAFFGQGTRLTVV.

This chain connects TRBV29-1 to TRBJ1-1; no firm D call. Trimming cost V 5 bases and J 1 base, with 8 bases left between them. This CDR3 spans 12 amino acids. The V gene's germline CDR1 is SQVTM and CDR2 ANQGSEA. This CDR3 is CSVTIRNTEAFF. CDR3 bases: TGCAGCGTTACCATTAGGAACACTGAAGCTTTCTTT.

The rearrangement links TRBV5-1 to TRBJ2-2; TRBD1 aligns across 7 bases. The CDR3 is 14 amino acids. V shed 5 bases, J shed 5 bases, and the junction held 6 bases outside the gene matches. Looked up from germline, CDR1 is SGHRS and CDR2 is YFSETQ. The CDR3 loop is CASSPDRETGELFF. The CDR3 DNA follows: TGCGCCAGCAGTCCTGACAGGGAAACCGGGGAGCTGTTTTTT.

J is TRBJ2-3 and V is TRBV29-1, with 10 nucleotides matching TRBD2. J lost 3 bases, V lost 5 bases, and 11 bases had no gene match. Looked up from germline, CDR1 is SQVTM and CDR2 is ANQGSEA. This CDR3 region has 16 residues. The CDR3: CSVLFDSGRSTDTQYF. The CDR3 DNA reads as TGCAGCGTTCTCTTCGATAGCGGGAGGTCAACAGATACGCAGTATTTT.

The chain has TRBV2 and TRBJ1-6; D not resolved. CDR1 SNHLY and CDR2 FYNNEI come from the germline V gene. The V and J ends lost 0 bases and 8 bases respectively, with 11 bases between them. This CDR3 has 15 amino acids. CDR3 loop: CASSEAPAADSPLHF. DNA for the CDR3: TGTGCCAGCAGTGAAGCACCGGCGGCCGATTCACCCCTCCACTTT.

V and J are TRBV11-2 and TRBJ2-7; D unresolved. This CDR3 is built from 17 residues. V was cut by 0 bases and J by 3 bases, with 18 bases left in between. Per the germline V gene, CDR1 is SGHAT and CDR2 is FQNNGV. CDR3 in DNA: TGTGCCAGCAGCTTAGATAGAGCAACAGTACGGATCTACGAGCAGTACTTC. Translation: CASSLDRATVRIYEQYF.

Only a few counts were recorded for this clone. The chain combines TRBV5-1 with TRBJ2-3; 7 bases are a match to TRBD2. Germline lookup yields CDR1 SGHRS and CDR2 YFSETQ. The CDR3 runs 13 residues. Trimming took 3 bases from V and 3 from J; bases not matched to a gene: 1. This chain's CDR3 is CASSWEGTDTQYF. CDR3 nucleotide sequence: TGCGCCAGCAGCTGGGAGGGTACAGATACGCAGTATTTT.

The CDR3 nucleotides read TGTGCCAGCACCGTACTCTGGGGGGGCAATGAGCAGTTCTTC. This gives the protein CASTVLWGGNEQFF. The J gene is TRBJ2-1, the V gene TRBV6-5; 7 nucleotides align to TRBD2. The germline V gene has CDR1 MNHEY and CDR2 SVGAGI. The trim removed 7 bases at V and 6 bases at J, leaving 9 bases unmatched. The CDR3 loop spans 14 amino acids.

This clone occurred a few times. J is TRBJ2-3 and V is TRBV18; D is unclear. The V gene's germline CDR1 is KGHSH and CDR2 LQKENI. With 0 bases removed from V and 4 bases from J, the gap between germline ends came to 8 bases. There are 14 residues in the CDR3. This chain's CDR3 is CASSPPSIADTQYF. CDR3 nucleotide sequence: TGTGCCAGCTCACCACCCTCTATTGCAGATACGCAGTATTTT.

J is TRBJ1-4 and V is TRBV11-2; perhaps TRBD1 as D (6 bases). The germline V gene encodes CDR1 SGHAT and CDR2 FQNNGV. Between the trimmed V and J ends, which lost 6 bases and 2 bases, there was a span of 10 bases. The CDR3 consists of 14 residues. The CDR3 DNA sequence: TGTGCCAGCAGTCACAGGGAGACTAATGAAAAACTGTTTTTT. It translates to CASSHRETNEKLFF.